The 28 T cell receptor beta chains presented below share a single source sample, sequenced in a study of T cell responses to AZD1222 COVID-19 vaccine. TCRdb's copy holds only in-frame clones and misses some; the assay was immunoSEQ multiplex PCR. The sample records 84,000 or so clones, approximately 89% being singletons. The source was peripheral blood, collected on day 0 of AZD1222 vaccination. The receptor source for this set is an adult in good health.

This chain links TRBV5-8 with TRBJ1-1, with D hard to call. Looked up from germline, CDR1 is SGHTS and CDR2 is YDEGEE. Trimming removed 0 bases from V and 8 bases from J, with 5 bases in between. The CDR3 consists of 11 residues. The CDR3 protein is CASSLVGEAFF. The CDR3 nucleotides are TGTGCCAGCAGCTTGGTGGGGGAAGCTTTCTTT.

This clone was counted a few times. CDR3 residues: CASSPQTRSGREQYF. In DNA, the CDR3 is TGTGCCAGCAGTCCACAGACTCGATCGGGGCGAGAGCAGTACTTC. V and J are TRBV27 and TRBJ2-7; D may match TRBD1 or TRBD2 (5 bases each). Germline CDR1 and CDR2: MNHEY and SMNVEV (reference sequence). Trimming left V 5 bases short and J 7 bases short, with 21 bases between. There are 15 residues in the CDR3.

V is TRBV5-1 and J is TRBJ2-7, with D perhaps TRBD1 (5 bases). Deletions cut 0 bases from V and 5 bases from J, with 15 bases between. CDR1 is SGHRS, CDR2 YFSETQ, per germline. This CDR3 spans 15 amino acids. The DNA of the CDR3 is TGCGCCAGCAGCTTGGCCATAGGGGTTGGAAACGAGCAGTACTTC. It is translated as CASSLAIGVGNEQYF.

The chain is built from TRBV19 and TRBJ2-7; 7 bases align to TRBD1. The V segment lost 7 bases and the J segment 3 bases; nucleotides outside the gene matches: 3. The CDR3 has 12 residues. CDR1 is LNHDA and CDR2 is SQIVND in the germline V gene (reference sequence). CDR3 protein: CASTGTDYEQYF. Written as DNA, the CDR3 is TGTGCCAGTACCGGGACAGACTACGAGCAGTACTTC.

The chain combines TRBV5-4 with TRBJ1-1, with 8 bases identical to TRBD1. V trimming: 9 bases; J trimming: 0 bases; junction bases outside the gene matches: 7. The CDR3 extends over 14 amino acids. The V gene's germline CDR1 is SGHNT and CDR2 YYREEE (reference sequence). CDR3 sequence (DNA): TGTGCCACCCGGACAGGGAGCATGAACACTGAAGCTTTCTTT. Encoded protein: CATRTGSMNTEAFF.

The chain combines TRBV27 with TRBJ1-2; D gene unclear. Germline V gives CDR1 MNHEY, CDR2 SMNVEV (reference sequence). V was pared by 2 bases and J by 0 bases, with 4 bases between. The CDR3 is made up of 13 amino acids. CDR3 DNA: TGTGCCAGCAGTTTAAGGGCTAACTATGGCTACACCTTC. Protein product: CASSLRANYGYTF.

The chain is built from TRBV20-1 and TRBJ1-2; unclear D gene. V was clipped by 6 bases and J by 6 bases, with 11 bases between them. The germline gives CDR1 DFQATT, CDR2 SNEGSKA (reference sequence). The CDR3 spans 11 residues. The CDR3, as DNA: TGCAGTGCAAACTCCGGAGATGGCTACACCTTC. It yields the protein CSANSGDGYTF.

The chain combines TRBV5-1 with TRBJ2-5; 7 nucleotides line up with TRBD2. This CDR3 has 15 amino acids. The germline V gene has CDR1 SGHRS and CDR2 YFSETQ. The V gene end was trimmed by 1 base and the J gene end by 2 bases; junction bases not matched to a gene: 5. CDR3 DNA sequence: TGCGCCAGCAGCTTGCCTAGCGGTTATCAAGAGACCCAGTACTTC. Its protein product is CASSLPSGYQETQYF. The full variable domain, completed using reference TRBV5-1 and TRBJ2-5, is KAGVTQTPRYLIKTRGQQVTLSCSPISGHRSVSWYQQTPGQGLQFLFEYFSETQRNKGNFPGRFSGRQFSNSRSEMNVSTLELGDSALYLCASSLPSGYQETQYFGPGTRLLVL.

The chain uses TRBV19 and TRBJ2-6, with 10 bases lining up with TRBD1. V was pared by 4 bases and J by 2 bases, with 14 bases of the junction left unmatched. Germline V gene sequence: CDR1 LNHDA, CDR2 SQIVND (reference sequence). The CDR3 contains 20 residues. CDR3 residues: CASSTTGGLVFLTGANVLTF. CDR3 DNA: TGTGCCAGTAGTACGACAGGGGGCCTCGTTTTTCTCACTGGGGCCAACGTCCTGACTTTC.

The chain carries TRBV19 and TRBJ1-1, with 8 bases matching TRBD1. Germline V gene sequence: CDR1 LNHDA, CDR2 SQIVND (reference sequence). The CDR3 runs to 13 residues. Losses at the gene ends were 10 bases for V and 0 bases for J; bases not matched to a gene: 4. CDR3 loop: CATSGQVNTEAFF. The CDR3 nucleotides are TGTGCCACTTCGGGACAGGTGAACACTGAAGCTTTCTTT.

The genes are TRBV29-1 and TRBJ1-1; TRBD1 agrees at 8 bases. This CDR3 comprises 12 residues. Germline-derived CDR1 and CDR2 are SQVTM and ANQGSEA. After removal of 3 bases from V and 11 bases from J, the junction contained 8 bases not matched to a gene. CDR3 residues: CSVDRGLRRAFF. Here the CDR3 DNA reads TGCAGCGTTGACAGGGGGCTCCGAAGGGCTTTCTTT. The variable domain in full, with the rest retrieved from reference TRBV29-1 and TRBJ1-1, is SAVISQKPSRDICQRGTSLTIQCQVDSQVTMMFWYRQQPGQSLTLIATANQGSEATYESGFVIDKFPISRPNLTFSTLTVSNMSPEDSSIYLCSVDRGLRRAFFGQGTRLTVV.

The rearrangement links TRBV27 to TRBJ2-3, with 11 positions matching TRBD2. Per the germline V gene, CDR1 is MNHEY and CDR2 is SMNVEV (reference sequence). The CDR3 has 16 amino acids. Trimming cost V 6 bases and J 9 bases; bases outside gene matches: 14. The CDR3 loop is CASRGEGLAAGGTQYF. The CDR3 coding sequence is TGTGCCAGCAGGGGTGAGGGACTAGCGGCGGGAGGGACGCAGTATTTT.

The chain uses TRBV29-1 and TRBJ1-4; D might be TRBD1 (6 bases). The germline V and J ends were trimmed by 5 bases and 8 bases, with 15 bases remaining between them. This CDR3 is built from 13 residues. Germline V lookup: CDR1 SQVTM, CDR2 ANQGSEA. The CDR3 sequence: CSVSRGPREKLFF. CDR3 sequence (DNA): TGCAGCGTTTCCCGGGGGCCGAGGGAAAAACTGTTTTTT.

J is TRBJ1-1 and V is TRBV5-4; no firm D call. The CDR3 runs to 16 residues. Per the germline V gene, CDR1 is SGHNT and CDR2 is YYREEE (reference sequence). The V end lost 0 bases, the J end lost 1 base, and 13 bases lay between the germline ends. The CDR3 sequence is CASSLGAASPNTEAFF. Here the CDR3 DNA reads TGTGCCAGCAGCTTGGGGGCCGCCAGCCCGAACACTGAAGCTTTCTTT.

The count of this clone is one. This chain joins TRBV19 and TRBJ2-3; TRBD2 aligns across 8 bases. The CDR3 covers 16 residues. Germline V gene sequence: CDR1 LNHDA, CDR2 SQIVND (reference sequence). Trimming cost V 1 base and J 5 bases; bases outside gene matches: 8. The chain's CDR3 is CASSIGGASGQDTQYF. The DNA of the CDR3 is TGTGCCAGTAGTATAGGGGGGGCTAGCGGGCAAGATACGCAGTATTTT.

The chain links TRBV11-2 to TRBJ1-6; D is undetermined. Deletions cut 5 bases from V and 13 bases from J, with 21 bases between. There are 15 residues in the CDR3. Per germline, CDR1 SGHAT and CDR2 FQNNGV. In DNA form, the CDR3 reads TGTGCCAGCAGCCTCAACGGGCAGGCCTCCGCGCCCCTCCACTTT. It codes for CASSLNGQASAPLHF.

The V gene is TRBV10-1, the J gene TRBJ2-2; TRBD2 agrees at 8 bases. The germline V gene has CDR1 WNHNN and CDR2 SYGVQD (reference sequence). J was trimmed by 7 bases and V by 5 bases; bases with no gene match: 12. CDR3 size: 16 residues. The CDR3 DNA follows: TGCGCCAGCAGTCCTCTGGAAGCGGGAGAAGGCGGGGAGCTGTTTTTT. Amino acids: CASSPLEAGEGGELFF.

The chain couples TRBV19 to TRBJ2-2; 8 nucleotides align to TRBD2. From germline, CDR1 is LNHDA and CDR2 SQIVND (reference sequence). This CDR3 comprises 18 residues. J was trimmed by 4 bases and V by 5 bases; bases with no gene match: 15. The DNA for the CDR3 is TGTGCCAGTAGTCGTCCCACCGGGACTAGAAGCGGCACCGGGGAGCTGTTTTTT. Its protein is CASSRPTGTRSGTGELFF. The full variable domain, in which reference TRBV19 and TRBJ2-2 provide the parts outside the CDR3, is DGGITQSPKYLFRKEGQNVTLSCEQNLNHDAMYWYRQDPGQGLRLIYYSQIVNDFQKGDIAEGYSVSREKKESFPLTVTSAQKNPTAFYLCASSRPTGTRSGTGELFFGEGSRLTVL.

The J gene is TRBJ2-5, the V gene TRBV30, with 9 positions matching TRBD1. With V trimmed by 5 bases and J by 5 bases, 9 bases remained unmatched. The germline gives CDR1 GTSNPN, CDR2 SVGIG (reference sequence). There are 14 residues in the CDR3. The CDR3 DNA reads TGTGCCTGGGGGACAGGGAGGATGGGGGAGACCCAGTACTTC. Amino acids: CAWGTGRMGETQYF.

CDR3 residues: CASSPPGSGPQHF. The CDR3 region has the DNA TGTGCCAGCAGCCCGCCGGGGAGCGGGCCCCAGCATTTT. The J gene is TRBJ1-5, the V gene TRBV11-2; D remains unclear. Trimming removed 5 bases from V and 9 bases from J, with 14 bases in between. This CDR3 has 13 amino acids. Germline values: CDR1 SGHAT, CDR2 FQNNGV.

The chain is built from TRBV2 and TRBJ1-1, with 8 bases that match TRBD1. Germline CDR1 is SNHLY and CDR2 is FYNNEI. Unmatched junction bases numbered 12, after V lost 8 bases and J lost 4 bases. The CDR3 extends over 15 amino acids. CDR3 residues: CASGLAQGASTEAFF. The CDR3 DNA is TGTGCCAGCGGCTTGGCGCAGGGGGCGTCCACTGAAGCTTTCTTT.

This clone showed up just a few times. The chain couples TRBV19 to TRBJ1-1; D not resolved. The CDR3 sequence is 14 residues long. Trimming removed 3 bases from V and 2 bases from J, with 10 bases in between. The V gene's germline CDR1 is LNHDA and CDR2 SQIVND (reference sequence). The CDR3 DNA reads as TGTGCCAGTAGTATCGGGCAGACTAACACTGAAGCTTTCTTT. Translating gives CASSIGQTNTEAFF. Together with reference TRBV19 and TRBJ1-1, the CDR3 gives the full variable domain: DGGITQSPKYLFRKEGQNVTLSCEQNLNHDAMYWYRQDPGQGLRLIYYSQIVNDFQKGDIAEGYSVSREKKESFPLTVTSAQKNPTAFYLCASSIGQTNTEAFFGQGTRLTVV.

The J gene is TRBJ1-1, the V gene TRBV7-8; D is undetermined. CDR3 size: 12 residues. V lost 5 bases, J lost 7 bases, and 11 bases lay in between. Germline values: CDR1 SGHVS, CDR2 FQNEAQ. As DNA, the CDR3 is TGTGCCAGCAGCGTCTCCCATAGTGAAGCTTTCTTT. This gives the protein CASSVSHSEAFF.

The chain carries TRBV5-5 and TRBJ1-1; D perhaps matches TRBD1 (5 bases). CDR3 length equals 15 residues. Germline lookup yields CDR1 SGHKS and CDR2 YYEKEE (reference sequence). Trimming stripped 0 bases from V and 2 bases from J, with 11 bases between. This CDR3 is CASSLAQGFNTEAFF. For the CDR3, the DNA is TGTGCCAGCAGCTTGGCCCAGGGTTTCAACACTGAAGCTTTCTTT.

The chain joins TRBV5-4 to TRBJ2-1, with TRBD2 matching 9 bases. Germline CDR1 is SGHNT and CDR2 is YYREEE (reference sequence). V gave up 4 bases and J gave up 5 bases; unmatched junction bases: 7. The CDR3 has 15 residues. This CDR3 reads CASSTPIAGDNEQFF. The CDR3 nucleotides read TGTGCCAGCAGCACCCCAATAGCGGGAGACAATGAGCAGTTCTTC. Based on the CDR3 plus reference TRBV5-4 and TRBJ2-1, the full variable domain is ETGVTQSPTHLIKTRGQQVTLRCSSQSGHNTVSWYQQALGQGPQFIFQYYREEENGRGNFPPRFSGLQFPNYSSELNVNALELDDSALYLCASSTPIAGDNEQFFGPGTRLTVL.

This CDR3 is CAWRGPGGNQPQHF. The CDR3 nucleotides are TGTGCCTGGAGGGGGCCTGGAGGGAATCAGCCCCAGCATTTT. The chain uses TRBV30 and TRBJ1-5; tentatively, D is TRBD1 (5 bases). This CDR3 region has 14 residues. Trimming shortened V by 3 bases and J by 4 bases, and 13 bases separated the two germline ends. The V gene's germline CDR1 is GTSNPN and CDR2 SVGIG (reference sequence).

The chain links TRBV5-4 to TRBJ1-2; 10 bases match TRBD1. Germline V CDR1 and CDR2: SGHNT, YYREEE (reference sequence). This CDR3 has 15 amino acids. With 0 bases clipped from V and 4 bases from J, the junction kept 3 bases outside the gene matches. This chain's CDR3 is CASSLERDRGYGYTF. CDR3 DNA sequence: TGTGCCAGCAGCTTGGAAAGGGACAGGGGCTATGGCTACACCTTC. The entire variable domain, with the rest obtained from reference TRBV5-4 and TRBJ1-2, is as follows: ETGVTQSPTHLIKTRGQQVTLRCSSQSGHNTVSWYQQALGQGPQFIFQYYREEENGRGNFPPRFSGLQFPNYSSELNVNALELDDSALYLCASSLERDRGYGYTFGSGTRLTVV.

This clone was seen more than once but under ten times. This chain links TRBV4-1 with TRBJ1-5; a weak D match, TRBD1 (6 bases). Germline assignment: CDR1 MGHRA and CDR2 YSYEKL. The V and J ends lost 0 bases and 3 bases respectively, with 9 bases between them. The CDR3 is made up of 15 amino acids. CDR3 sequence (DNA): TGCGCCAGCAGCCAAGAAGGACAGAACAATCAGCCCCAGCATTTT. Translated: CASSQEGQNNQPQHF.